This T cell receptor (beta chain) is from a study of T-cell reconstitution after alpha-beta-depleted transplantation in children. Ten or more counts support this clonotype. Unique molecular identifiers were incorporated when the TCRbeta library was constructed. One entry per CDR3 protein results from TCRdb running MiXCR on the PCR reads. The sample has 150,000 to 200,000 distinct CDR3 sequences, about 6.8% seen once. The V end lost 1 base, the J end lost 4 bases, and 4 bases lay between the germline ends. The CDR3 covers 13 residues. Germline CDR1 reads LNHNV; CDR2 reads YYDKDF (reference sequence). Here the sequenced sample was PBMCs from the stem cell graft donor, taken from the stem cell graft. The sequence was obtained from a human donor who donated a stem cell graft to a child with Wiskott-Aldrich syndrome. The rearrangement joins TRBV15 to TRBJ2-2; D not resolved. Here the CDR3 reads CATSRGLTGELFF. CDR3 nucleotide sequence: TGTGCCACCAGCAGAGGACTCACCGGGGAGCTGTTTTTT.